The rows below give T cell receptor beta chains drawn from one sample of a study of T cell responses to AZD1222 COVID-19 vaccine. The assay was immunoSEQ multiplex PCR, and TCRdb's table has in-frame clones only and misses some. This sample carries more than 95,000 clones, around 89% of them seen once, and the ten largest clones take 7.5%. The sequences come from peripheral blood, collected on day 0 of AZD1222 vaccination. The receptors derive from an adult in good health. The CDR3 runs from the conserved cysteine through the conserved F or W. Fields, in order: clone size, D gene, V gene, CDR3 protein. D genes are given only for firm matches. Only part of the rows carry a size: once, few, many, or a class if the clone is expanded.

NA,TRBD2,TRBV5-1,CASSLEGLATSGYEQYF
once,TRBD2,TRBV19,CASSILAGGYNTGELFF
once,NA,TRBV6-2/TRBV6-3,CASSYGHNEKLFF
NA,NA,TRBV19,CASKSWNSPLHF
NA,TRBD1,TRBV29-1,CSTRTGEDEQYF
NA,TRBD2,TRBV11-1,CASSWTSGSAPGELFF
NA,NA,TRBV2,CASRSTGRNTEAFF
NA,NA,TRBV28,CASSLGRGTYGYTF
NA,NA,TRBV5-1,CASSLVLAVSGELFF
NA,NA,TRBV5-1,CASSLVAGSNNEQFF
NA,NA,TRBV6-2/TRBV6-3,CASSYSRRLNTGELFF
NA,NA,TRBV5-1,CASSLAVSDYGYTF
NA,TRBD2,TRBV7-2,CASSLNSGISYEQYF
NA,TRBD1,TRBV7-6,CASSLSSGGYQPQHF
NA,NA,TRBV14,CASSPLGAGIYNEQFF
NA,NA,TRBV2,CASRPLTGENYGYTF
NA,NA,TRBV18,CASSPRSDNEKLFF
NA,NA,TRBV19,CASSIGRWNTEAFF
NA,NA,TRBV29-1,CSVTPHTSNNEQFF
NA,TRBD1,TRBV9,CASSVAPGQVYGYTF
NA,NA,TRBV28,CASRVRSYEQYF
once,NA,TRBV29-1,CSALPSGVSSDTQYF
NA,NA,TRBV2,CASSEYVGLNTEAFF
NA,NA,TRBV19,CASSSLTVQPQHF
NA,NA,TRBV4-3,CASSHNRVEGYTF
NA,TRBD1,TRBV28,CASSQETWTGEWFGYTF
NA,TRBD2,TRBV20-1,CSASVAGSQYEQYF
NA,NA,TRBV28,CASRPPEGRAFF
NA,TRBD1,TRBV5-1,CASSAGTGTEKLFF
NA,NA,TRBV5-1,CASSFGTYPTETQYF
NA,NA,TRBV7-2,CASSSGASGNTIYF
NA,NA,TRBV4-3,CASSQSSGRANEKLFF
NA,NA,TRBV18,CASSPLEAADEYF
NA,NA,TRBV18,CASSPRGGTEAFF
NA,TRBD1,TRBV2,CASWRQGDEKLFF
NA,TRBD2,TRBV6-5,CASSLSGRADTQYF
NA,TRBD2,TRBV27,CASSFPGGGGADTDTQYF
NA,TRBD1,TRBV11-2,CASSLGQGMTLHF
NA,NA,TRBV28,CASMAGFSYGYTF
NA,NA,TRBV19,CASSQTGKSPYGYTF
few,NA,TRBV7-2,CASRPGLLGSEQYF
NA,TRBD1,TRBV7-6,CASSLAGTGGYYGYTF
NA,TRBD1,TRBV7-2,CASRPEQGAHTGELFF
NA,NA,TRBV4-1,CASSQDKQPSSTDTQYF
NA,NA,TRBV11-1,CASSFYGEQYF
once,NA,TRBV7-3,CASSPQVGASLNEQYF